Sequencing of this T cell receptor (beta chain) was carried out in a study of T cell responses to AZD1222 COVID-19 vaccine. Profiled with immunoSEQ multiplex PCR; TCRdb holds only in-frame clones, not every one. The sample has about 120,000 clones, more than 85% seen once; the top ten hold 2.5% to 3.5%. The CDR3 is 13 amino acids. V dropped 1 base and J dropped 6 bases, with 8 bases sitting between them. Germline values: CDR1 SGHTA, CDR2 FQGTGA. This TCR was sampled from an adult who received the AZD1222 COVID-19 vaccine. V and J are TRBV7-3 and TRBJ2-3; possibly TRBD1 or TRBD2 for D (5 bases each). Sequencing used peripheral blood, obtained 28 days after the second AZD1222 dose. The DNA for the CDR3 is TGTGCCAGCAGCTTAAGCAGGGACGATACGCAGTATTTT. Its translation: CASSLSRDDTQYF.